This is a list of T cell receptor beta chains from one sample in a study of CD8 T cells in Susac syndrome. Each CDR3 protein is one row after TCRdb ran MiXCR on the immunoSEQ multiplex PCR reads. This sample has some 200,000 distinct CDR3 sequences, with about 96% found just once. The sample taken for sequencing was CD4+ T cells from PBMCs. All receptors come from a human donor with multiple sclerosis. The CDR3 runs from the conserved cysteine through the conserved F or W. D genes are given only for firm matches. Size is omitted from some rows. Given values are once, few, many or a class for expanded clones.

D | size | J | V | CDR3 | DNA
TRBD1 | - | TRBJ2-5 | TRBV29-1 | CSGKQGAKQETQYF | TGCAGCGGTAAACAGGGGGCCAAGCAAGAGACCCAGTACTTC
TRBD2 | - | TRBJ2-5 | TRBV29-1 | CSVDGLAGSPETQYF | TGCAGCGTTGATGGATTAGCGGGATCCCCGGAGACCCAGTACTTC
- | - | TRBJ2-3 | TRBV23-1 | CASSQPSSATDTQYF | TGCGCCAGCAGTCAACCTAGTTCAGCCACAGATACGCAGTATTTT
TRBD1 | - | TRBJ1-2 | TRBV30 | CAWSADRGDGYTF | TGTGCCTGGAGTGCGGACAGGGGTGATGGCTACACCTTC
- | once | TRBJ1-1 | TRBV18 | CASSPGSAEAFF | TGTGCCAGCTCACCAGGATCCGCTGAAGCTTTCTTT
TRBD1 | once | TRBJ1-2 | TRBV9 | CASSVAGTDYGYTF | TGTGCCAGCAGCGTAGCCGGGACAGACTATGGCTACACCTTC
TRBD1 | - | TRBJ2-5 | TRBV4-1 | CASSPGTGVNQETQYF | TGCGCCAGCAGCCCGGGGACAGGGGTTAATCAAGAGACCCAGTACTTC
- | - | TRBJ2-5 | TRBV4-1 | CASSRLAMGIQYF | TGCGCCAGCAGCCGATTGGCGATGGGGATCCAGTACTTC
- | - | TRBJ2-1 | TRBV5-1 | CASSLLVSNEQFF | TGCGCCAGCAGCTTGCTAGTAAGCAATGAGCAGTTCTTC
TRBD2 | - | TRBJ2-3 | TRBV6-5 | CASCRSGGCTDTQYF | TGTGCCAGCTGCAGGTCGGGGGGTTGCACAGATACGCAGTATTTT
- | - | TRBJ1-2 | TRBV12-3/TRBV12-4 | CASSTDRFYGYTF | TGTGCCAGCAGCACTGACAGGTTCTATGGCTACACCTTC
- | once | TRBJ2-3 | TRBV12-3/TRBV12-4 | CASSSLRGMETDTQYF | TGTGCCAGCAGTTCGCTCCGGGGCATGGAAACAGATACGCAGTATTTT
TRBD1 | - | TRBJ2-7 | TRBV6-5 | CASSGQGAFSYEQYF | TGTGCCAGCAGCGGACAGGGGGCCTTCTCCTACGAGCAGTACTTC
- | - | TRBJ2-1 | TRBV2 | CASSGSGGHEQFF | TGTGCCAGCAGTGGGTCCGGGGGCCACGAGCAGTTCTTC
TRBD1 | - | TRBJ2-1 | TRBV27 | CASSTHRDRGLGNEQFF | TGTGCCAGCAGCACTCATAGGGACAGGGGGCTTGGTAATGAGCAGTTCTTC
TRBD2 | - | TRBJ2-5 | TRBV4-1 | CASSQDRTSGVGTQYF | TGCGCCAGCAGCCAAGATAGAACTAGCGGGGTTGGGACCCAGTACTTC
- | - | TRBJ2-5 | TRBV14 | CASSRGGSSETQYF | TGTGCCAGCAGCCGAGGTGGGAGTTCAGAGACCCAGTACTTC
TRBD2 | - | TRBJ2-1 | TRBV12-3/TRBV12-4 | CASSLDSGGPSSYNEQFF | TGTGCCAGCAGTTTAGACAGCGGGGGCCCCAGCTCCTACAATGAGCAGTTCTTC
- | - | TRBJ2-3 | TRBV27 | CASSLVKADTQYF | TGTGCCAGCAGTTTAGTCAAGGCAGATACGCAGTATTTT
TRBD1 | - | TRBJ1-5 | TRBV27 | CASSLKWQGGLLSNQPQHF | TGTGCCAGCAGTTTAAAGTGGCAGGGGGGATTGCTAAGCAATCAGCCCCAGCATTTT
TRBD1 | - | TRBJ1-5 | TRBV27 | CASSTDRGGQPQHF | TGTGCCAGCAGTACGGACAGGGGGGGCCAGCCCCAGCATTTT
TRBD2 | - | TRBJ2-3 | TRBV3-1 | CASSQGSSGSSTDTQYF | TGTGCCAGCAGCCAAGGTTCTAGCGGGAGTAGCACAGATACGCAGTATTTT
- | few | TRBJ2-7 | TRBV3-1 | CASSQRLYEQYF | TGTGCCAGCAGCCAACGACTCTACGAGCAGTACTTC
- | - | TRBJ1-1 | TRBV29-1 | CSVASGTNTEAFF | TGCAGCGTTGCTTCCGGAACGAACACTGAAGCTTTCTTT
- | - | TRBJ2-5 | TRBV28 | CASSLGTQETQYF | TGTGCCAGCAGTTTGGGAACACAAGAGACCCAGTACTTC
- | - | TRBJ2-5 | TRBV19 | CASRSGLQETQYF | TGTGCCAGTCGGTCCGGACTGCAAGAGACCCAGTACTTC
- | - | TRBJ2-7 | TRBV3-1 | CASSHEAAGNEQYF | TGTGCCAGCAGCCACGAGGCAGCGGGTAACGAGCAGTACTTC
TRBD2 | - | TRBJ2-7 | TRBV29-1 | CSVLGPRAGGSYEQYF | TGCAGCGTTTTAGGACCACGAGCGGGAGGGTCGTACGAGCAGTACTTC
TRBD1 | - | TRBJ2-3 | TRBV9 | CASSVTGDSTDTQYF | TGTGCCAGCAGCGTGACAGGGGATAGCACAGATACGCAGTATTTT
- | - | TRBJ2-1 | TRBV20-1 | CSANGREYEQFF | TGCAGTGCAAACGGTCGGGAGTACGAGCAGTTCTTC
- | - | TRBJ1-1 | TRBV3-1 | CASSQSLAGAFF | TGTGCCAGCAGCCAAAGTTTGGCAGGAGCTTTCTTT
- | - | TRBJ1-2 | TRBV29-1 | CSVAGSWYGYTF | TGCAGCGTTGCAGGCAGCTGGTATGGCTACACCTTC
TRBD2 | - | TRBJ2-7 | TRBV20-1 | CSAVTSGYYEQYF | TGCAGTGCTGTAACTAGCGGTTATTACGAGCAGTACTTC
- | - | TRBJ1-2 | TRBV7-8 | CASSQEAVYGYTF | TGTGCCAGCAGCCAAGAGGCAGTCTATGGCTACACCTTC
- | - | TRBJ1-5 | TRBV15 | CATGQVGQPQHF | TGTGCCACCGGGCAGGTGGGTCAGCCCCAGCATTTT
- | - | TRBJ2-3 | TRBV25-1 | CASSVSGWSDTQYF | TGTGCCAGCAGTGTTTCAGGTTGGTCAGATACGCAGTATTTT
- | - | TRBJ2-7 | TRBV10-3 | CAINGGSSYEQYF | TGTGCCATCAATGGAGGAAGCTCCTACGAGCAGTACTTC
- | - | TRBJ1-4 | TRBV7-9 | CASSLFWLATNEKLFF | TGTGCCAGCAGCTTATTTTGGTTGGCAACTAATGAAAAACTGTTTTTT
- | - | TRBJ1-2 | TRBV5-4 | CASSLVGVGYGYTF | TGTGCCAGCAGCTTGGTTGGGGTGGGATATGGCTACACCTTC
- | - | TRBJ2-1 | TRBV7-3 | CASSLTGDGNEQFF | TGTGCCAGCAGCTTAACAGGGGACGGGAATGAGCAGTTCTTC
- | - | TRBJ1-1 | TRBV9 | CASSGRQGGTTGTEAFF | TGTGCCAGCAGCGGACGTCAAGGGGGGACGACCGGCACTGAAGCTTTCTTT
- | - | TRBJ1-1 | TRBV30 | CAWSRGQSNTEAFF | TGTGCCTGGAGTAGAGGGCAGTCGAACACTGAAGCTTTCTTT
TRBD1 | - | TRBJ1-6 | TRBV18 | CASSQGQQTGALHF | TGTGCCAGCTCACAGGGACAGCAGACAGGGGCCCTCCACTTT
- | - | TRBJ1-2 | TRBV4-2 | CASSQDYGVDYGYTF | TGTGCCAGCAGCCAAGATTACGGGGTGGACTATGGCTACACCTTC
- | - | TRBJ2-3 | TRBV7-2 | CASSPGRINTQYF | TGTGCCAGCAGCCCCGGACGGATTAATACGCAGTATTTT
- | - | TRBJ1-1 | TRBV28 | CASSGEREAFF | TGTGCCAGCAGTGGAGAGAGAGAAGCTTTCTTT
- | once | TRBJ1-2 | TRBV15 | CATKGVPNYGYTF | TGTGCCACCAAGGGGGTCCCTAACTATGGCTACACCTTC
TRBD1 | - | TRBJ2-7 | TRBV28 | CASRDRGSEQYF | TGTGCCAGCAGAGACAGGGGCAGCGAGCAGTACTTC
- | - | TRBJ2-3 | TRBV25-1 | CASSEDDSSTDTQYF | TGTGCCAGCAGTGAAGATGACAGCAGCACAGATACGCAGTATTTT
TRBD1 | - | TRBJ1-1 | TRBV20-1 | CSATGGAGTEAFF | TGCAGTGCAACAGGGGGCGCGGGCACTGAAGCTTTCTTT
TRBD1 | - | TRBJ2-3 | TRBV2 | CASSGGQGANTQYF | TGTGCCAGCAGTGGAGGGCAGGGGGCAAATACGCAGTATTTT